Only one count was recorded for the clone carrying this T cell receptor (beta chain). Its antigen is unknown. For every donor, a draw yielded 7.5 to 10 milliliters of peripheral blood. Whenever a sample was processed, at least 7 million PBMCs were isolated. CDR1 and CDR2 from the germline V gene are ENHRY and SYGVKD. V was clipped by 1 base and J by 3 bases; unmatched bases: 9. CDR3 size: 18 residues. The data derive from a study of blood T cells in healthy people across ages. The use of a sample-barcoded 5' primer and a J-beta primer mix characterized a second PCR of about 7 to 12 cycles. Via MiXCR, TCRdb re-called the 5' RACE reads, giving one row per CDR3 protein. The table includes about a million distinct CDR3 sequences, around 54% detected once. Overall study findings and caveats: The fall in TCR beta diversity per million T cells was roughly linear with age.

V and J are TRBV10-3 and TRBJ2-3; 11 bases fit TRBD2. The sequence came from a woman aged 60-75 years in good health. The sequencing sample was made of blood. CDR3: CAISELLSGRAGTDTQYF. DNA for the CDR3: TGTGCCATCAGTGAGTTACTTAGCGGGAGGGCCGGGACAGATACGCAGTATTTT.